The entry below describes one TCR beta chain. CDR3 length equals 15 residues. CDR1 is SNHLY, CDR2 FYNNEI, per germline. The ends were cut back, 2 bases at V and 5 bases at J, with 12 bases in the middle. Only in-frame clones appear in the TCRdb table, and some are missing; sequencing was by immunoSEQ multiplex PCR. The table shows 80,000 to 100,000 clones, with approximately 92% occurring only once. The sample originates from a study of control samples from healthy donors and cancer patients. This clonotype was obtained from a human donor in good health. The donor label of this sample is uncertain. The source material was blood. V gene TRBV2 combines with J gene TRBJ2-2; D unresolved. CDR3 sequence (DNA): TGTGCCAGCAGTGAATCGATCCAAAGGACCGGGGAGCTGTTTTTT. Protein product: CASSESIQRTGELFF.